These T cell receptor beta chains were read from a single sample in a study of CD8+CD57+ T cells in acquired aplastic anemia. TCRdb called the reads again in MiXCR, with one record for every CDR3 protein. Found here are hundreds of thousands of distinct CDR3 sequences, just under 70% of them singletons; the top ten hold 4%. The sequenced material came from sorted CD4+, CD8+, or CD8+CD57+ T cells (not recorded which) from PBMCs. The receptors stem from a human donor in good health, serving as a control. The CDR3 runs from the conserved cysteine through the conserved F or W. A D gene is named only where the DNA matches it firmly. A clone size is listed for some rows: how often the clone was seen (once, few, many), or a class if it is expanded.

j_call | d_call | v_call | clone_size | cdr3_aa | cdr3_nt
TRBJ2-3 | - | TRBV7-2 | - | CASSLEYSFYEQYF | TGTGCCAGCAGCTTAGAGTACAGCTTCTATGAGCAGTATTTT
TRBJ2-1 | TRBD2 | TRBV20-1 | - | CSVPAWLAGNNEQFF | TGCAGCGTTCCCGCGTGGCTAGCGGGGAACAATGAGCAGTTCTTC
TRBJ2-5 | - | TRBV7-9 | - | CASSGLLGTQGRETQYF | TGTGCCAGCAGCGGTTTGTTGGGGACCCAGGGTCGGGAGACCCAGTACTTC
TRBJ2-3 | - | TRBV29-1 | many | CSVVGGPGTDTQYF | TGCAGCGTTGTCGGAGGGCCAGGCACAGATACGCAGTATTTT
TRBJ2-2 | TRBD2 | TRBV7-2 | - | CASSSLGIGGEMFF | TGTGCCAGCAGCTCACTGGGTATCGGGGGGGAGATGTTTTTT
TRBJ1-2 | - | TRBV19 | many | CASSPPGPRYGYTF | TGTGCCAGTAGTCCACCGGGGCCCCGTTATGGCTACACCTTC
TRBJ1-4 | - | TRBV5-1 | once | CASSLGVTGHEKLFF | TGCGCCAGCAGCTTGGGAGTTACAGGGCATGAAAAACTGTTTTTT
TRBJ2-5 | TRBD2 | TRBV7-9 | few | CASSRTSGGQETQNF | TGTGCCAGCAGTCGGACTAGCGGGGGGCAAGAGACCCAGAACTTC
TRBJ2-1 | - | TRBV7-8 | - | CASSGVGLAGAEQFF | TGTGCCAGCAGCGGGGTCGGGCTAGCTGGGGCTGAGCAGTTCTTC
TRBJ1-2 | TRBD1 | TRBV20-1 | - | CSASRLPGQGALGYTF | TGCAGTGCTAGCCGACTACCGGGACAGGGGGCGCTCGGCTACACCTTC
TRBJ2-3 | - | TRBV7-9 | few | CASSEVGRQYF | TGTGCCAGCAGCGAAGTGGGGAGACAGTATTTT
TRBJ2-7 | - | TRBV6-1 | - | CATNDGIPSSYEQYF | TGTGCCACCAATGACGGGATCCCCAGCTCCTATGAGCAGTACTTC
TRBJ1-1 | - | TRBV19 | - | CASSRWGRASMDTEAFF | TGTGCCAGTAGTAGATGGGGAAGGGCGTCCATGGACACTGAAGCTTTCTTT
TRBJ1-3 | - | TRBV7-9 | - | CASSSWPDDTIFF | TGTGCCAGCAGCAGTTGGCCGGACGACACCATATTTTTT
TRBJ2-3 | - | TRBV7-6 | many | CASSLVEGADTQYF | TGTGCCAGCAGCTTAGTGGAGGGTGCAGATACGCAGTATTTT
TRBJ2-7 | - | TRBV6-5 | - | CASSYSGVRYEQYF | TGTGCCAGCAGTTACTCCGGCGTACGGTACGAGCAGTACTTC
TRBJ2-3 | TRBD2 | TRBV19 | - | CASSILGVAGAGDTQYF | TGTGCCAGTAGTATCTTAGGAGTAGCGGGGGCCGGAGATACGCAGTATTTT
TRBJ2-5 | - | TRBV9 | - | CASSVELVGATESQYF | TGTGCCAGCAGTGTGGAACTAGTAGGAGCCACAGAGTCCCAGTACTTC
TRBJ2-5 | - | TRBV5-8 | - | CASSLVLSRETQYF | TGTGCCAGCAGTTTAGTCCTAAGCCGAGAGACCCAGTACTTC
TRBJ1-1 | TRBD1 | TRBV25-1 | - | CASSDPLHPGTGTEAFF | TGTGCCAGCAGTGACCCCCTCCATCCCGGGACAGGGACTGAAGCTTTCTTT
TRBJ2-3 | - | TRBV9 | - | CASSPLGGAWGEEYF | TGTGCCAGCAGCCCACTGGGGGGAGCGTGGGGGGAGGAGTATTTT
TRBJ1-2 | - | TRBV7-2 | - | CASSLVNGEGAHTF | TGTGCCAGCAGCTTAGTTAACGGGGAGGGTGCCCACACCTTC
TRBJ1-1 | - | TRBV19 | - | CASSIGGGHTNAFF | TGTGCCAGTAGTATCGGCGGAGGGCATACAAACGCTTTCTTT
TRBJ2-5 | TRBD2 | TRBV7-9 | - | CASSTLAGVGETQYF | TGTGCCAGCAGCACGTTAGCGGGAGTCGGGGAGACCCAGTACTTC
TRBJ2-7 | - | TRBV6-4 | - | CASSAREWGSYEQYF | TGTGCCAGCAGTGCTAGAGAGTGGGGCTCATACGAGCAGTACTTC
TRBJ2-2 | - | TRBV6-1 | - | CASNLVFGSRDTGELFF | TGTGCCAGCAATTTAGTCTTCGGCAGTCGAGACACCGGGGAGCTGTTTTTT
TRBJ2-5 | - | TRBV24-1 | few | CATSDLDRDGAGQETQYF | TGTGCCACCAGTGATTTGGACAGGGACGGGGCGGGGCAAGAGACCCAGTACTTC
TRBJ2-1 | - | TRBV30 | many | CAWRGYNEQFF | TGTGCCTGGAGAGGTTACAATGAGCAGTTCTTC
TRBJ1-2 | - | TRBV15 | - | CATSRDVARSGEGYTF | TGTGCCACCAGCAGAGATGTCGCCCGCAGTGGGGAAGGCTACACCTTC
TRBJ1-2 | - | TRBV5-1 | once | CASSLVRHGLAGYTF | TGTGCCAGCAGCTTGGTCCGACACGGTTTAGCTGGCTACACCTTC
TRBJ1-3 | TRBD1 | TRBV3-1 | many | CASSQGQGTGNTIYF | TGTGCCAGCAGCCAAGGACAGGGGACTGGAAACACCATATATTTT
TRBJ1-1 | TRBD1 | TRBV7-2 | many | CASSSTGSSTEAFF | TGTGCCAGCAGCTCGACAGGGTCGAGCACTGAAGCTTTCTTT